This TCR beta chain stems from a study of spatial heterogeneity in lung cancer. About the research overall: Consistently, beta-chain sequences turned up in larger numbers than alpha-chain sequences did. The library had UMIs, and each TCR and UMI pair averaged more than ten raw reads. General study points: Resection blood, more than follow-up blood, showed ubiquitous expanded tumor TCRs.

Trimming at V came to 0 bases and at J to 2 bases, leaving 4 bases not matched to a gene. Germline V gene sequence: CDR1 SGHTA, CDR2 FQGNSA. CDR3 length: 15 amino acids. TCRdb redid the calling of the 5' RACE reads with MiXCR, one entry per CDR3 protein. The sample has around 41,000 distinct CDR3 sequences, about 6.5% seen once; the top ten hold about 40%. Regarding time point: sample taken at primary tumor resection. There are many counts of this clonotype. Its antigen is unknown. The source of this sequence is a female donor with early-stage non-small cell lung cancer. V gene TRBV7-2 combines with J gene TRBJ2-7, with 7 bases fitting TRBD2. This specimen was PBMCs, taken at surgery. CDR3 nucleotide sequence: TGTGCCAGCAGCTTAGCAGCCAGCGGGACCTACGAGCAGTACTTC. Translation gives CASSLAASGTYEQYF.